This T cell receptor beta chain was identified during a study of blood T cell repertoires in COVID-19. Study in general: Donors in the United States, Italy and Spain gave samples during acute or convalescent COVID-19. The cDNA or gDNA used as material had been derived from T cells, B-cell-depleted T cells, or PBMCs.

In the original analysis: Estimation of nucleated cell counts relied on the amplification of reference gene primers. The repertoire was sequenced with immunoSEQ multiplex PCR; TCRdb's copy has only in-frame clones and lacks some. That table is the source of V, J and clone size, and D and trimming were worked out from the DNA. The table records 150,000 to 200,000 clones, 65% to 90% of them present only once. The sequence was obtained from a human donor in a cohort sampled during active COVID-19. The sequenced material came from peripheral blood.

CDR3 sequence (DNA): TGTGCCAGCAGCTGGATGGACAGGCCCTTCGATTCACCCCTCCACTTT. Encoded protein: CASSWMDRPFDSPLHF. The chain recombines TRBV5-8 with TRBJ1-6; 7 bases fit TRBD1. Germline CDR1 is SGHTS and CDR2 is YDEGEE. V dropped 3 bases and J dropped 8; count of bases not matched to a gene: 11. CDR3 length: 16 residues.